This T cell receptor (beta chain) originates from a study of shared clonotypes between healthy human individuals. Generated by immunoSEQ multiplex PCR, the TCRdb table keeps only in-frame clones and is missing some. The table includes around 1,100,000 clones, about 80% detected once. Germline V gene lookup returns CDR1 GTSNPN and CDR2 SVGIG (reference sequence). Trimming removed 2 bases at V and 7 bases at J, with 21 bases between. The length of the CDR3 is 15 residues. This rearrangement joins TRBV30 to TRBJ2-7, with D possibly being TRBD1 or TRBD2 (5 bases each). The TCR originated in a young man in good health. Some clones in this sample may be carry-over from other donors' samples. Sequencing was carried out using memory CD4+ T cells from PBMCs. Subset given: CD45RA-negative fraction. CDR3 nucleotide sequence: TGTGCCTGGAGTCCCCCGGGACCGACCCCTCGGGAGCAGTACTTC. Translated: CAWSPPGPTPREQYF. The full variable domain, rest sourced from reference TRBV30 and TRBJ2-7, is SQTIHQWPATLVQPVGSPLSLECTVEGTSNPNLYWYRQAAGRGLQLLFYSVGIGQISSEVPQNLSASRPQDRQFILSSKKLLLSDSGFYLCAWSPPGPTPREQYFGPGTRLTVT.